A single sample is the source of the 30 T cell receptor beta chains below, sequenced in a study of CD8 T cells in ankylosing spondylitis. Each CDR3 protein gets one entry after TCRdb re-called the 5' RACE reads with MiXCR. The table records 200,000 or so distinct CDR3 sequences, about 18% of them present only once. The sample comprised blood, either unsorted or a sorted T cell fraction (not recorded which). The source is a male donor under 30 with ankylosing spondylitis or in good health (not recorded which).

The chain links TRBV5-4 to TRBJ2-1; possibly TRBD2 for D (6 bases). Looked up from germline, CDR1 is SGHNT and CDR2 is YYREEE (reference sequence). CDR3 length: 14 residues. V was trimmed by 4 bases and J by 8 bases, leaving 16 bases between them. This CDR3 is CASSPGLRTDEQFF. The CDR3 DNA sequence: TGTGCCAGCAGCCCGGGACTCCGAACCGATGAGCAGTTCTTC. The full variable domain, rest sourced from reference TRBV5-4 and TRBJ2-1, is ETGVTQSPTHLIKTRGQQVTLRCSSQSGHNTVSWYQQALGQGPQFIFQYYREEENGRGNFPPRFSGLQFPNYSSELNVNALELDDSALYLCASSPGLRTDEQFFGPGTRLTVL.

This clonotype was counted at least ten times. The chain recombines TRBV20-1 with TRBJ2-3; 13 nucleotides line up with TRBD2. Germline V CDR1 and CDR2: DFQATT, SNEGSKA (reference sequence). The ends lost 5 bases at V and 1 base at J; junction bases unmatched: 3. This CDR3 is built from 15 residues. The CDR3 is CSARGLAGRTDTQYF. The DNA for the CDR3 is TGCAGTGCTCGGGGACTAGCGGGACGCACAGATACGCAGTATTTT.

In its sample, this clonotype was seen many times. This chain links TRBV7-2 with TRBJ2-2; D not resolved. V was cut by 3 bases and J by 0 bases, with 8 bases left in between. The germline CDR1 and CDR2 sequences are SGHTA and FQGNSA. The CDR3 length is 15 residues. CDR3 protein: CASSLGSANTGELFF. CDR3 nucleotides: TGTGCCAGCAGCTTGGGAAGCGCGAACACCGGGGAGCTGTTTTTT.

The chain links TRBV4-2 to TRBJ2-1; 9 bases fit TRBD2. This CDR3 region has 17 residues. Germline trimming cut 2 bases from V and 7 bases from J; bases unmatched to any gene: 12. Germline CDR1 is LGHNA and CDR2 is YNFKEQ. In nucleotides, the CDR3 is TGTGCCAGCAGCCAACCCCCGGGCGGGAGGGCGGAAAATGAGCAGTTCTTC. This codes for CASSQPPGGRAENEQFF.

Many counts were recorded for this clonotype. This sequence joins TRBV7-2 and TRBJ2-1; D is possibly TRBD1 (6 bases). The CDR3 is 13 amino acids. CDR1 and CDR2 (germline): SGHTA, FQGNSA. Trimming left V 8 bases short and J 15 bases short, with 23 bases between. The CDR3 protein is CASGSGQTQQWFF. The DNA for the CDR3 is TGTGCCAGCGGTTCCGGACAGACCCAGCAATGGTTCTTC. Drawing the rest from reference TRBV7-2 and TRBJ2-1, the complete variable domain is GAGVSQSPSNKVTEKGKDVELRCDPISGHTALYWYRQSLGQGLEFLIYFQGNSAPDKSGLPSDRFSAERTGGSVSTLTIQRTQQEDSAVYLCASGSGQTQQWFFGPGTRLTVL.

This clonotype was seen ten or more times. The chain is built from TRBV3-1 and TRBJ2-1; 8 positions agree with TRBD2. J lost 2 bases, V lost 0 bases, and 6 bases had no gene match. Per germline, CDR1 LGHDT and CDR2 YNNKEL (reference sequence). The CDR3 has 17 amino acids. CDR3 coding DNA: TGTGCCAGCAGCCAAGAAAGGAGGCGGGGGGCCTACAATGAGCAGTTCTTC. Its protein is CASSQERRRGAYNEQFF.

This clonotype was found a few times. An end of the junction does not agree with germline; a read error may underlie this. This chain joins TRBV27 and TRBJ2-7; unclear D gene. In germline, CDR1 is MNHEY, CDR2 SMNVEV (reference sequence). The CDR3 has 14 residues. For the CDR3, the DNA is TGTGCCAGCAGTATATCGACCCTCTCCTACGAGCAGTACTTC. Residues: CASSISTLSYEQYF.

This clonotype was seen a few times. The gene calls are TRBV12-3 or TRBV12-4 and TRBJ1-5; D perhaps matches TRBD1 (6 bases). V was cut by 3 bases and J by 5 bases, with 11 bases left in between. The CDR3 sequence is 14 residues long. CDR3 sequence (DNA): TGTGCCAGCAGTTTCAGGGGCGGAGATCAGCCCCAGCATTTT. Its protein is CASSFRGGDQPQHF.

There are many counts of this clonotype. The chain joins TRBV24-1 to TRBJ2-1; possible D gene TRBD2, 5 bases. CDR3 length: 14 residues. Germline values: CDR1 KGHDR, CDR2 SFDVKD. Trimming stripped 3 bases from V and 2 bases from J, with 7 bases between. The CDR3 sequence: CATSDERTYNEQFF. In DNA, the CDR3 is TGTGCCACCAGTGATGAGCGGACCTACAATGAGCAGTTCTTC.

The sample holds many counts of this clonotype. The CDR3 bases are TGTGCCAGCAGTTCCCTGTGGGAGGGTGGGTCAGATACGCAGTATTTT. Encoded protein: CASSSLWEGGSDTQYF. The chain recombines TRBV27 with TRBJ2-3, with 7 bases aligning to TRBD2. This CDR3 is 16 amino acids long. Trimming at V came to 4 bases and at J to 4 bases, leaving 11 bases not matched to a gene. Germline V gives CDR1 MNHEY, CDR2 SMNVEV (reference sequence).

This clonotype has a count of ten or more. The chain joins TRBV7-9 to TRBJ1-2; D is perhaps TRBD1 (6 bases). The CDR3 spans 16 residues. The V and J ends lost 5 bases and 5 bases respectively, with 21 bases between them. Germline CDR1 SEHNR, CDR2 FQNEAQ (reference sequence). This chain's CDR3 is CASSPEGGRMSYGYTF. The CDR3 DNA follows: TGTGCCAGCAGCCCCGAGGGGGGGCGAATGTCGTATGGCTACACCTTC.

This sequence joins TRBV29-1 and TRBJ2-7; no reliable D call. Germline V lookup: CDR1 SQVTM, CDR2 ANQGSEA. CDR3 length equals 11 residues. Deletions cut 6 bases from V and 4 bases from J, with 10 bases between. CDR3 region: CSVPIGYEQYF. The CDR3 nucleotides read TGCAGCGTACCCATAGGATACGAGCAGTACTTC.

The V call is TRBV29-1, the J call TRBJ2-3, with D possibly TRBD2 on 5 matching bases. With 4 bases removed from V and 3 bases from J, the gap between germline ends came to 8 bases. The CDR3 is made up of 12 amino acids. Germline V gives CDR1 SQVTM, CDR2 ANQGSEA. This CDR3 is CSVGSGTDTQYF. The CDR3 DNA sequence: TGCAGCGTTGGGAGCGGTACAGATACGCAGTATTTT.

This sequence joins TRBV3-1 and TRBJ2-7; no clear D gene. CDR3 length: 13 residues. From germline, CDR1 is LGHDT and CDR2 YNNKEL (reference sequence). The germline V and J ends were trimmed by 1 base and 3 bases, with 7 bases remaining between them. For the CDR3, the DNA is TGTGCCAGCAGCCAAGTTGGGCGCTACGAGCAGTACTTC. Protein: CASSQVGRYEQYF.

The CDR3 sequence: CAIGQGPEAFF. The CDR3 bases are TGTGCCATCGGACAGGGCCCTGAAGCTTTCTTT. The rearrangement joins TRBV6-2 or TRBV6-3 to TRBJ1-1, with TRBD1 identical over 8 bases. In germline, CDR1 is MNHEY, CDR2 SVGEGT. The CDR3 covers 11 residues. The J segment lost 6 bases and the V segment lost 10 bases, leaving 4 bases of the junction unmatched.

In its sample, this clonotype was seen many times. The V call is TRBV20-1, the J call TRBJ1-5; D is unresolved. Trimming took 2 bases from V and 7 from J, leaving 12 bases between them. The CDR3 is 13 residues long. Germline-derived CDR1 and CDR2 are DFQATT and SNEGSKA (reference sequence). The CDR3 coding sequence is TGCAGTGCTAGAACATCTCCGACGCAGCCCCAGCATTTT. Translation: CSARTSPTQPQHF.

In this sample, this clonotype turned up many times. The gene calls are TRBV12-3 or TRBV12-4 and TRBJ2-2, with 7 bases that match TRBD2. The CDR3 runs 15 residues. V trimming: 7 bases; J trimming: 6 bases; junction bases outside the gene matches: 11. The CDR3, as DNA: TGTGCCAGCACCCTGGGGGGGATAGGGGCCGGGGAGCTGTTTTTT. This codes for CASTLGGIGAGELFF.

This clonotype occurred many times. The J gene is TRBJ2-3, the V gene TRBV24-1; possibly TRBD1 for D (7 bases). The CDR3 is 15 residues long. Looked up from germline, CDR1 is KGHDR and CDR2 is SFDVKD. V lost 10 bases and J lost 1, with 17 bases in between. The CDR3 DNA sequence: TGTGCCACGCTTTTCGACAGGGAGGGCACAGATACGCAGTATTTT. Residues: CATLFDREGTDTQYF.

The genes are TRBV27 and TRBJ2-7; no firm D call. V dropped 9 bases and J dropped 1 base, with 13 bases sitting between them. The CDR3 runs to 13 residues. Looked up from germline, CDR1 is MNHEY and CDR2 is SMNVEV (reference sequence). As DNA, the CDR3 is TGTGCCAGGGGAAAGTGGCAATCCTACGAGCAGTACTTC. As protein: CARGKWQSYEQYF.

This clonotype was recorded at least ten times. The chain uses TRBV30 and TRBJ1-2; 8 positions match TRBD1. The length of the CDR3 is 15 residues. The germline V gene encodes CDR1 GTSNPN and CDR2 SVGIG (reference sequence). J gave up 8 bases and V 3 bases, and 14 bases lay outside the gene matches. CDR3 region: CAWSRWDRLDPGYTF. The DNA of the CDR3 is TGTGCCTGGAGCCGATGGGACAGGCTCGATCCGGGCTACACCTTC.

This clonotype was detected ten times or more. The V and J genes are TRBV5-1 and TRBJ2-5; 7 bases are a match to TRBD2. CDR1 is SGHRS and CDR2 is YFSETQ in the germline V gene. J lost 5 bases, V lost 3 bases, and 1 base had no gene match. CDR3 size: 12 residues. CDR3 nucleotide sequence: TGCGCCAGCAGCTGGGGGGGGGAGACCCAGTACTTC. Protein sequence: CASSWGGETQYF.

This clonotype was observed at least ten times. The rearrangement uses TRBV27 and TRBJ2-2; 10 bases are a match to TRBD1. Germline CDR1 is MNHEY and CDR2 is SMNVEV (reference sequence). V gave up 6 bases and J gave up 4 bases; unmatched junction bases: 2. CDR3 length: 14 amino acids. CDR3 in DNA: TGTGCCAGCAGGGGGACAGGGGCCACCGGGGAGCTGTTTTTT. Translated: CASRGTGATGELFF.

This clonotype was seen at least ten times. This sequence joins TRBV20-1 and TRBJ1-5; perhaps TRBD1 as D (6 bases). In germline, CDR1 is DFQATT, CDR2 SNEGSKA (reference sequence). This CDR3 is built from 13 residues. Trimming removed 6 bases at V and 4 bases at J, with 13 bases between. Written as DNA, the CDR3 is TGCAGTGCCCCCGGGGGGGCGAATCAGCCCCAGCATTTT. It yields the protein CSAPGGANQPQHF.

This clonotype was seen ten or more times. The chain combines TRBV20-1 with TRBJ1-1; perhaps TRBD1 as D (6 bases). The V gene's germline CDR1 is DFQATT and CDR2 SNEGSKA (reference sequence). The CDR3 runs 13 residues. V lost 3 bases to trimming and J lost 5 bases, with 13 bases between them. CDR3 sequence (DNA): TGCAGTGCTAGTGTAACAGGGAAAACTGAAGCTTTCTTT. Its translation is CSASVTGKTEAFF.

Ten or more counts support this clonotype. The chain carries TRBV5-1 and TRBJ1-2; 10 bases match TRBD1. The CDR3 is 16 amino acids. Trimming removed 3 bases from V and 3 bases from J; junction bases left unmatched: 8. Per germline, CDR1 SGHRS and CDR2 YFSETQ. In DNA, the CDR3 is TGCGCCAGCAGCTCGACAGGGGGCCACAACGACTATGGCTACACCTTC. Translated, it gives CASSSTGGHNDYGYTF.

The table lists this clonotype with many counts. The chain links TRBV29-1 to TRBJ2-1; perhaps TRBD1 as D (5 bases). From germline, CDR1 is SQVTM and CDR2 ANQGSEA. The V end was cut by 3 bases, the J end by 10 bases, with 13 bases between. CDR3 length: 12 amino acids. This chain's CDR3 is CSVDAAGWEQFF. The CDR3 DNA reads TGCAGCGTTGATGCGGCAGGGTGGGAGCAGTTCTTC.

In this sample, this clonotype turned up many times. The CDR3 sequence: CASSLDSTLIRQNIQYF. The CDR3 region has the DNA TGTGCCAGCAGCTTAGATAGCACTCTCATTCGCCAAAACATTCAGTACTTC. The J gene is TRBJ2-4, the V gene TRBV7-8; D ambiguous. The CDR3 contains 17 residues. Trimming removed 1 base from V and 5 bases from J, with 18 bases in between. Looked up from germline, CDR1 is SGHVS and CDR2 is FQNEAQ.

In this sample, this clonotype turned up many times. J is TRBJ2-6 and V is TRBV6-1; D unclear. CDR1 is MNHNS, CDR2 SASEGT, per germline. The CDR3 has 16 residues. Trimming took off 0 bases at V and 2 bases at J, with 8 bases between the two ends. The CDR3: CASSEAIGTGANVLTF. The CDR3 DNA reads TGTGCCAGCAGTGAAGCGATAGGCACTGGGGCCAACGTCCTGACTTTC.

In its sample, this clonotype was seen many times. The chain is built from TRBV20-1 and TRBJ2-2; no reliable D call. The germline V gene encodes CDR1 DFQATT and CDR2 SNEGSKA (reference sequence). The CDR3 runs 13 residues. The V end lost 6 bases, the J end lost 0 bases, and 8 bases lay between the germline ends. The CDR3 protein is CSALTANTGELFF. The CDR3 DNA is TGCAGTGCCTTAACAGCGAACACCGGGGAGCTGTTTTTT.

The table lists this clonotype with many counts. This chain joins TRBV30 and TRBJ2-3, with unresolved D. Germline lookup yields CDR1 GTSNPN and CDR2 SVGIG (reference sequence). The CDR3 contains 13 residues. V lost 0 bases and J lost 4, with 8 bases in between. The CDR3: CAWSVMGPDTQYF. Written as DNA, the CDR3 is TGTGCCTGGAGTGTAATGGGCCCAGATACGCAGTATTTT.